This T cell receptor beta chain emerged from a study of blood T cell repertoires in COVID-19. Study in general: The origin of the acute and convalescent COVID-19 samples was the United States, Italy and Spain. Sources were T cells, B-cell-depleted T cells, or PBMCs; the material itself was cDNA or gDNA.

Measured with immunoSEQ multiplex PCR; TCRdb has only the in-frame clones, and not every one. The table shows a few hundred thousand clones, with over 75% occurring only once. Either two negative PCRs, clearance, or symptom resolution qualified Cohort 3 donors as recovered. V lost 5 bases and J lost 3; bases outside the gene matches: 5. Germline V gene sequence: CDR1 LGHDT, CDR2 YNNKEL (reference sequence). The CDR3 totals 14 residues. The sample consisted of PBMCs or T cells enriched from blood (not recorded which). The receptor was derived from a woman aged 40 to 50 who had recovered from COVID-19. The chain combines TRBV3-1 (or the pseudogene TRBV3-2) with TRBJ1-2; TRBD1 matches 8 bases. The CDR3 sequence: CASSNLQGDYGYTF. CDR3 sequence (DNA): TGTGCCAGCAGCAACTTACAGGGGGACTATGGCTACACCTTC.